The 17 T cell receptor beta chains reported below all come from one sample, sequenced in a study of T cells expressing NK-cell markers. TCRdb re-called the 5' RACE reads, yielding one record per CDR3 amino acid sequence without DNA. The sample's table shows around 100,000 distinct CDR3 sequences. Sequenced material: blood T cells: a sorted CD56 or NKG2C T cell subset, CD4+ or CD8+ T cells, or bulk PBMC T cells (not recorded which). These receptors all come from a woman aged 18 to 75 in good health.

The chain combines TRBV20-1 with TRBJ2-1; the D call of TRBD2 rests on TCRdb alone, since no DNA is present to check it. The CDR3 spans 14 residues. Germline V gives CDR1 DFQATT, CDR2 SNEGSKA (reference sequence). The chain's CDR3 is CSARDGTDYNEQFF.

J is TRBJ2-7 and V is TRBV29-1; TCRdb calls TRBD2, which cannot be checked without DNA. The CDR3 is 13 residues long. Germline V gene lookup returns CDR1 SQVTM and CDR2 ANQGSEA. CDR3 protein: CSVVAAGPYEQYF.

This chain links TRBV29-1 with TRBJ2-2; TCRdb's D call, TRBD2, is unchecked because there is no DNA. Germline V CDR1 and CDR2: SQVTM, ANQGSEA. The CDR3 sequence is 15 residues long. This CDR3 is CSVEETSGTTGELFF.

The chain joins TRBV7-9 to TRBJ2-2; TCRdb names TRBD1, which stays unverified in the absence of DNA. Germline CDR1 SEHNR, CDR2 FQNEAQ (reference sequence). The CDR3 runs 15 residues. Here the CDR3 reads CASGTDTGNTGELFF.

J is TRBJ1-1 and V is TRBV11-2. CDR1 and CDR2 (germline): SGHAT, FQNNGV. The CDR3 totals 12 residues. The CDR3 here is CASSRLNTEAFF.

V is TRBV20-1 and J is TRBJ2-1; the TRBD1 assignment by TCRdb is unverifiable without DNA. The CDR3 loop spans 16 amino acids. The germline CDR1 and CDR2 sequences are DFQATT and SNEGSKA (reference sequence). This chain's CDR3 is CSARDRDRGRVNEQFF.

The chain carries TRBV9 and TRBJ2-7; TCRdb names TRBD2, which stays unverified in the absence of DNA. Germline CDR1 SGDLS, CDR2 YYNGEE. The CDR3 runs to 14 residues. CDR3: CASSPPAGEGEQYF. Together with reference TRBV9 and TRBJ2-7, the CDR3 gives the full variable domain: DSGVTQTPKHLITATGQRVTLRCSPRSGDLSVYWYQQSLDQGLQFLIQYYNGEERAKGNILERFSAQQFPDLHSELNLSSLELGDSALYFCASSPPAGEGEQYFGPGTRLTVT.

The rearrangement uses TRBV29-1 and TRBJ2-7. The CDR3 has 13 residues. CDR1 and CDR2 (germline): SQVTM, ANQGSEA. Here the CDR3 reads CSVVPAYSYEQYF.

The chain employs TRBV12-3 or TRBV12-4 and TRBJ2-5. This CDR3 contains 13 residues. The CDR3 sequence is CASSLGGSETQYF.

J is TRBJ1-6 and V is TRBV7-9; absent DNA, TCRdb's TRBD1 call cannot be checked. There are 14 residues in the CDR3. CDR1 and CDR2 (germline): SEHNR, FQNEAQ (reference sequence). CDR3 region: CASSLRGGDSPLHF.

The chain links TRBV4-1 to TRBJ1-2. The CDR3 is made up of 14 amino acids. CDR1 and CDR2 from the germline V gene are MGHRA and YSYEKL. This CDR3 reads CASSQGPLVDGYTF.

The genes are TRBV7-9 and TRBJ2-2. This CDR3 has 12 residues. Per germline, CDR1 SEHNR and CDR2 FQNEAQ (reference sequence). CDR3 residues: CASSLGLGELFF.

This chain connects TRBV7-7 to TRBJ2-3. Germline V CDR1 and CDR2: SSHAT, FNYEAQ (reference sequence). The CDR3 loop spans 13 amino acids. CDR3 protein: CASSSEGTDTQYF.

The chain recombines TRBV2 with TRBJ2-5; TCRdb's D call of TRBD1 is untestable without DNA. From germline, CDR1 is SNHLY and CDR2 FYNNEI. This CDR3 has 12 amino acids. The CDR3 sequence: CASSVGGETQYF.

The rearrangement uses TRBV5-6 and TRBJ2-1; there is no DNA to check the TCRdb D call of TRBD1. CDR1 is SGHDT, CDR2 YYEEEE, per germline. The CDR3 spans 15 residues. The CDR3 spells CASSLGQGSFNEQFF.

CDR3 region: CASSISFRSSYNEQFF. J is TRBJ2-1 and V is TRBV19. The germline gives CDR1 LNHDA, CDR2 SQIVND (reference sequence). This CDR3 has 16 residues.

The genes are TRBV3-1 and TRBJ1-5. The germline V gene encodes CDR1 LGHDT and CDR2 YNNKEL (reference sequence). CDR3 length equals 19 residues. The CDR3 here is CASSQETPRLAEPYQPQHF.